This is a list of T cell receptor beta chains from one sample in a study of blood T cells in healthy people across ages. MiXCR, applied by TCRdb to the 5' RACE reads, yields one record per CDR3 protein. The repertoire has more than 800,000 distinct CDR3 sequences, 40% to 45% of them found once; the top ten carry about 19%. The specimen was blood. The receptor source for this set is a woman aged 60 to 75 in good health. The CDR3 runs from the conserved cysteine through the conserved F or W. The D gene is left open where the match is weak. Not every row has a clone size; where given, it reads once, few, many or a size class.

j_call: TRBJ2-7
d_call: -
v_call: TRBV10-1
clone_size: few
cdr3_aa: CASSAATPYEQYF
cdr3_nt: TGCGCCAGCAGTGCGGCTACCCCCTACGAGCAGTACTTC

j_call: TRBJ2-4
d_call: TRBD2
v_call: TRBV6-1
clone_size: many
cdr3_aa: CASSGTKQNIQYF
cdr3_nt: TGTGCCAGCAGCGGGACTAAACAAAACATTCAGTACTTC

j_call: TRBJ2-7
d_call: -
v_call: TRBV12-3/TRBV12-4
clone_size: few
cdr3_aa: CASSLVFHEQYF
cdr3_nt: TGTGCCAGCAGTTTAGTTTTCCACGAGCAGTACTTC

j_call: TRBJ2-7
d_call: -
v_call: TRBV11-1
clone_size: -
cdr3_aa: CASSLATSASYEQYF
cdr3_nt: TGTGCCAGCAGCTTAGCGACTTCAGCCTCCTACGAGCAGTACTTC

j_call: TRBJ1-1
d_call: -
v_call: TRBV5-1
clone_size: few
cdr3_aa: CASSLAETGWSEAFF
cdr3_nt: TGCGCCAGCAGCTTGGCCGAAACAGGGTGGTCCGAAGCTTTCTTT

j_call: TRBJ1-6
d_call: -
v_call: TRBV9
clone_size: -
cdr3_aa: CASSVAPGARNSPLHF
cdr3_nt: TGTGCCAGCAGCGTAGCCCCCGGGGCCCGCAATTCACCCCTCCACTTT

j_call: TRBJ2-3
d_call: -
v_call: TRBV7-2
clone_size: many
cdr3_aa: CASSLGPGTDTQYF
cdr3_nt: TGTGCCAGCAGCTTGGGGCCAGGCACAGATACGCAGTATTTT

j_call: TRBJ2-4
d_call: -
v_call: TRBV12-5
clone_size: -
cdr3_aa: CASGLPRSQGQSPIQYF
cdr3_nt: TGTGCTAGTGGTTTGCCGCGCAGCCAGGGCCAAAGTCCCATTCAGTACTTC

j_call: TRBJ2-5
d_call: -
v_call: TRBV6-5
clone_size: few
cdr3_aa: CASSYSKGAGTPQETQYF
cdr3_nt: TGTGCCAGCAGTTACTCGAAGGGCGCGGGAACGCCCCAAGAGACCCAGTACTTC

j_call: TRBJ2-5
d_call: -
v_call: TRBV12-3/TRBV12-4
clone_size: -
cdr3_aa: CASSSPGEGEEAQYF
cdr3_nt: TGTGCCAGCAGTTCTCCCGGAGAGGGAGAAGAGGCCCAGTACTTC

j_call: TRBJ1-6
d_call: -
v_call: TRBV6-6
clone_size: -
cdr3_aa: CASGDSFSPLHF
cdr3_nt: TGTGCCAGCGGAGACAGTTTTTCACCCCTCCACTTT

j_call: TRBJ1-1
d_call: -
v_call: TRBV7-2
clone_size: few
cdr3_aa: CASSFTGTAEAFF
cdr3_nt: TGTGCCAGCAGCTTTACAGGGACGGCTGAAGCTTTCTTT

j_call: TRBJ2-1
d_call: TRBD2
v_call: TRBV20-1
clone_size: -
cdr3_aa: CSARFFASGRHNEQFF
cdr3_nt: TGCAGTGCTAGATTTTTTGCTAGCGGGAGACACAATGAGCAGTTCTTC

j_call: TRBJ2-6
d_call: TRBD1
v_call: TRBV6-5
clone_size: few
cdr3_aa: CASSYAAPGQGIGANVLTF
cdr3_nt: TGTGCCAGCAGTTATGCAGCGCCGGGACAGGGAATAGGGGCCAACGTCCTGACTTTC

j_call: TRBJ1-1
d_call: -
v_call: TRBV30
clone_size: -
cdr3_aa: CAWTVNTEAFF
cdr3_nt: TGTGCCTGGACAGTGAACACTGAAGCTTTCTTT

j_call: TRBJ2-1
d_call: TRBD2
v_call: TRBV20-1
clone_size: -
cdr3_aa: CSTGTSGPTEQFF
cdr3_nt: TGCAGTACCGGGACTAGCGGGCCAACCGAGCAGTTCTTC

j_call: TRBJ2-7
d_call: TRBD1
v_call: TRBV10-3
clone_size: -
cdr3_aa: CAISREGQGYYNEQYF
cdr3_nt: TGTGCCATCAGTAGGGAAGGACAGGGGTACTACAATGAGCAGTACTTC

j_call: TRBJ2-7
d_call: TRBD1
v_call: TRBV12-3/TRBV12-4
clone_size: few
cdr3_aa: CASTRTGVPHEQYF
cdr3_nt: TGTGCCAGCACCAGAACAGGGGTCCCCCACGAGCAGTACTTC

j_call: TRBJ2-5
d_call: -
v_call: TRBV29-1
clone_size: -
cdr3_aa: CSVEDSRAGAVTSQETQYF
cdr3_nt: TGCAGCGTTGAAGATAGTAGGGCGGGGGCTGTAACATCCCAAGAGACCCAGTACTTC

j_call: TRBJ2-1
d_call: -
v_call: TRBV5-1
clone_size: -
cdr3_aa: CASSSTGKQFF
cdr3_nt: TGCGCCAGCAGCTCGACGGGGAAGCAGTTCTTC